Reported below is one T cell receptor beta chain. Germline V gene data show CDR1 as KGHDR and CDR2 as SFDVKD. This CDR3 spans 18 amino acids. V lost 0 bases to trimming and J lost 5 bases; unmatched junction nucleotides: 10. Per the authors' pipeline: Using reference gene primer amplification, nucleated cell counts were estimated. Produced via immunoSEQ multiplex PCR; TCRdb's table is partial and in-frame only. V, J and clone size are taken as reported in that table, and D and trimming were inferred from the DNA itself. The table records under 250,000 clones, around 81% of them present only once. Those who participated ranged in age from about 18 to 95 years and resided in 20 to 30 US areas. The sample originates from a study of blood T cell repertoires in COVID-19. About the research overall: Acute and convalescent COVID-19 samples came from the United States, Italy and Spain.

The chain is built from TRBV24-1 and TRBJ2-5, with 11 bases lining up with TRBD2. This clonotype was obtained from a woman aged 45 to 65 with acute COVID-19. Source material: PBMCs or T cells enriched from blood (not recorded which). CDR3 sequence reads: CATSDLDRLAGRSETQYF. The CDR3 coding sequence is TGTGCCACCAGTGATTTGGATCGACTAGCGGGGCGTAGTGAGACCCAGTACTTC.